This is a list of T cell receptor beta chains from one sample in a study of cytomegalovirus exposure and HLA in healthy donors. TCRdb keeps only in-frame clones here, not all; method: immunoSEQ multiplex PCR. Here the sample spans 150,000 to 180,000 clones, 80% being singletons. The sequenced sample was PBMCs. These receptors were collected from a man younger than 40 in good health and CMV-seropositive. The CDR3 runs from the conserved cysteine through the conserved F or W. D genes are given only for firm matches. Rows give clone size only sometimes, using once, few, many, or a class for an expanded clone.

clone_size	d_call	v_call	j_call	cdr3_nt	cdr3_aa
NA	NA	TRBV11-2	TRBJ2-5	TGTGCCAGCAGCTTAGAGTTAGCGCCGCAAGAGACCCAGTACTTC	CASSLELAPQETQYF
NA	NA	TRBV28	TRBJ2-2	TGTGCCAGCAGGACAGGATCCGGGGAGCTGTTTTTT	CASRTGSGELFF
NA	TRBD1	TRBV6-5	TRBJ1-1	TGTGCCAGCAGTTACTCGACAGGGATCACTGAAGCTTTCTTT	CASSYSTGITEAFF
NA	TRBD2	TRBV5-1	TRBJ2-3	TGCGCCAGCAGCCGTCTAGCGGGATTAGATACGCAGTATTTT	CASSRLAGLDTQYF
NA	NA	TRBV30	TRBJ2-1	TGTGCCTGGTCCTTCGGGGACAATGAGCAGTTCTTC	CAWSFGDNEQFF
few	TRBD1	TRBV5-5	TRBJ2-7	TGTGCCAGCAGCTTGTTGGGACAGGGTAGCTACGAGCAGTACTTC	CASSLLGQGSYEQYF
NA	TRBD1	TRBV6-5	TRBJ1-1	TGTGCCAGCAGTTACGACAGGGTCGGCACTGAAGCTTTCTTT	CASSYDRVGTEAFF
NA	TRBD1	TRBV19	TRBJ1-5	TGTGCCAGTAGGGGACAGGGGGATAGCAATCAGCCCCAGCATTTT	CASRGQGDSNQPQHF
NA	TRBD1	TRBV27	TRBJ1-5	TGTGCCAGCAGTCCAGCAGACAGGGAAGGACAGCCCCAGCATTTT	CASSPADREGQPQHF
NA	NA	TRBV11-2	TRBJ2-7	TGTGCCAGCAGCATAGACACCGAAGGCGGGCAGTACTTC	CASSIDTEGGQYF
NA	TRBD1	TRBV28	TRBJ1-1	TGTGCCAGCAGTGATAGTCCCCGGGACAGGGGGCAGGGCACTGAAGCTTTCTTT	CASSDSPRDRGQGTEAFF
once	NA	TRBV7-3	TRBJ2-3	TGTGCCAGCAGCTTACAAGGGGGGGACACAGATACGCAGTATTTT	CASSLQGGDTDTQYF
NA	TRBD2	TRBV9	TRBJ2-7	TGTGCCAGCAGCGTAGGCGGGAGGGACTACTACGAGCAGTACTTC	CASSVGGRDYYEQYF
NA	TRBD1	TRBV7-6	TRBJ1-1	TGTGCCAGCAGCCTAACACAGGGGGCGTCAGCTTTCTTT	CASSLTQGASAFF
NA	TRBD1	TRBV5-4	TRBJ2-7	TGTGCCAGCAGTGCAGGGGGAGCTGTCTACGAGCAGTACTTC	CASSAGGAVYEQYF
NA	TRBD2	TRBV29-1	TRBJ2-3	TGCAGCGCTTCCCCAGGGACTAGCGGCACAGATACGCAGTATTTT	CSASPGTSGTDTQYF
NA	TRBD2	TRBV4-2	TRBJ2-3	TGTGCCAGCAGCCGCCCCTTCGGGGCCGCGGGAGCGGAGGCAGATACGCAGTATTTT	CASSRPFGAAGAEADTQYF
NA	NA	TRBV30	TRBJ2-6	TGTGCCTGGAGTGTTCCCACTAACTCTGGGGCCAACGTCCTGACTTTC	CAWSVPTNSGANVLTF
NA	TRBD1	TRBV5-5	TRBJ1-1	TGTGCCAGCAGCTGGGACAGGGGGCGGGGAGCTTTCTTT	CASSWDRGRGAFF
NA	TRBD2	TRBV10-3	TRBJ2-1	TGTGCCATCAGTGAGTCGACGCGGGGGGCTAGTGAGCAGTTCTTC	CAISESTRGASEQFF
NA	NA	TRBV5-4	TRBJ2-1	TGTGCCAGCAGCCAGGACGGGGCCTACAATGAGCAGTTCTTC	CASSQDGAYNEQFF
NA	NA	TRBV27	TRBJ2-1	TGTGCCAGCAGTTCCCTAACGTGGTCCGTTTACAATGAGCAGTTCTTC	CASSSLTWSVYNEQFF
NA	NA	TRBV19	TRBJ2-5	TGTGCCAGTAGTTTTGGGGCAGGGCAAGAGACCCAGTACTTC	CASSFGAGQETQYF
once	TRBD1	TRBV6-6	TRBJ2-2	TGTGCCAGCAGCGGGACAGCCGGGGAGCTGTTTTTT	CASSGTAGELFF
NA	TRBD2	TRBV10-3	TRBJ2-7	TGTGCCATCAGTGATCGCGGGAGTATCTACGAGCAGTACTTC	CAISDRGSIYEQYF
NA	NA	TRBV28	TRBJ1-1	TGTGCCAGCAGTTTAGGAGGACAGCCAACTGAAGCTTTCTTT	CASSLGGQPTEAFF
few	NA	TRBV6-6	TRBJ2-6	TGTGCCAGCAGTTACTCTACTGGGGCCAACGTCCTGACTTTC	CASSYSTGANVLTF
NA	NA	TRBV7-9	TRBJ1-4	TGTGCCAGCAGCCCAGCGGGGGAAAAACTGTTTTTT	CASSPAGEKLFF
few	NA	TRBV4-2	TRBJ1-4	TGTGCCAGCAGCCAATCCGGGACAAACGCTCTCATTGAAAAACTGTTTTTT	CASSQSGTNALIEKLFF
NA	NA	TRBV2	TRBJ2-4	TGTGCCAGCAGTGTTCTTGGACAGCTAGCCATTCAGTACTTC	CASSVLGQLAIQYF
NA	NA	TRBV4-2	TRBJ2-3	TGTGCCAGCAGCCAAGAGCCCCGTGGGGGGGATACGCAGTATTTT	CASSQEPRGGDTQYF
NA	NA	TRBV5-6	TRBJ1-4	TGTGTCAGCAGCCCGGGGATGGAGCAACTAGGGAAACTGTTTTTT	CVSSPGMEQLGKLFF
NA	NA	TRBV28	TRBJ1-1	TGTGCCAGCAGTACGGGGGACACTGAAGCTTTCTTT	CASSTGDTEAFF